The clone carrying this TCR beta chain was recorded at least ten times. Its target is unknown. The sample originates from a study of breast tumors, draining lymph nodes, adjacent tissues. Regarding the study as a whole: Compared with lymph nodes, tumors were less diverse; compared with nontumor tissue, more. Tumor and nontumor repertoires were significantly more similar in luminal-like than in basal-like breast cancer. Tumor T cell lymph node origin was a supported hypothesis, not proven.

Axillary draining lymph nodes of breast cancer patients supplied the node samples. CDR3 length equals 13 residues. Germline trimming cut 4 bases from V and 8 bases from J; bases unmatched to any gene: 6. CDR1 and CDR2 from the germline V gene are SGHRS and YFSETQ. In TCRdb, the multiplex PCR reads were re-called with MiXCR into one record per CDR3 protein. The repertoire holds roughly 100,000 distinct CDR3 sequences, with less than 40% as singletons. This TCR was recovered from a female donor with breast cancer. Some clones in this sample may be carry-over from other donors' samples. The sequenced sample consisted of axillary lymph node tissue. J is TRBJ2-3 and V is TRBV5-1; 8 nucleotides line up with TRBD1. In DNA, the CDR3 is TGCGCCAGCAGCAAGGACAGGGAGAGTACGCAGTATTTT. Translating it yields CASSKDRESTQYF.